This TCR beta chain was sequenced during a study of cytomegalovirus exposure and HLA in healthy donors. Study background: A data release that came early held approximately 85 million unique TCRs from HLA-typed donors. Assignment to the Caucasian-associated ancestry cluster applied to approximately 80% of the roughly 420 genotyped donors. Study conclusions and caveats: Through in vitro validation, a few CMV-associated chains were shown to be specific for CMV antigens.

Trimming removed 6 bases from V and 8 bases from J; junction bases left unmatched: 7. This CDR3 spans 13 amino acids. Per germline, CDR1 SNHLY and CDR2 FYNNEI. In its sample, this clone was seen once. What it recognizes is unknown. The primer mix had 60 Vbeta and 13 Jbeta primers. TCRdb's copy holds only in-frame clones and misses some; the assay was immunoSEQ multiplex PCR. The sample includes 170,000 or so clones, 80% of them seen just once. The sample taken for sequencing was PBMCs. The V call is TRBV2, the J call TRBJ2-1; 7 bases align to TRBD2. This clonotype was obtained from a woman between 50 and 59 years old in good health and CMV-seropositive. The CDR3 loop is CASRGEGRDEQFF. The DNA for the CDR3 is TGTGCCAGCAGGGGGGAGGGTAGGGATGAGCAGTTCTTC.